This TCR beta chain emerged from a study of cytomegalovirus exposure and HLA in healthy donors. Study-wide results and caveats: DRB1 had the most TCR associations and HLA-C the fewest, a later analysis found, with rates varying by HLA locus. Analyzed later, most CMV-associated TCR beta chains appeared HLA-restricted.

V shed 7 bases and J shed 4 bases, with 14 bases lying between them. CDR1 MNHEY and CDR2 SMNVEV come from the germline V gene (reference sequence). CDR3 size: 14 residues. The PCR was carried out with 60 Vbeta primers and 13 Jbeta primers. Data came from immunoSEQ multiplex PCR; TCRdb stores just in-frame clones and leaves some out. This table holds fewer than 150,000 clones, roughly 78% found once. Comment on this clone: No antigen is known for it.

The origin of this receptor is a man aged 35 to 55 in good health and CMV-seropositive. This chain connects TRBV27 to TRBJ2-1; D ambiguous. The sample comprised PBMCs. The CDR3 here is CASKWYVEYNEQFF. Written as DNA, the CDR3 is TGTGCCAGCAAGTGGTACGTCGAGTACAATGAGCAGTTCTTC.